The rows below give T cell receptor beta chains drawn from one sample of a study of OX40 agonist ivuxolimab in advanced cancers. The method was immunoSEQ multiplex PCR; TCRdb's version includes in-frame clones alone and lacks a portion of them. The table has 90,000 to 120,000 clones, 75% to 95% seen once. Specimen: CD4+ or CD8+ T cells sorted from blood, collected in a trial of the OX40 agonist ivuxolimab. These receptors were obtained from an adult with an advanced solid tumor such as melanoma, head and neck, liver or kidney cancer. Each CDR3 is given with its conserved first and last residue. D genes are given only for firm matches. A clone size is listed for some rows: how often the clone was seen (once, few, many), or a class if it is expanded.

>TRBV15|NA|NA|TRBJ2-3
TGTGCCACCAGCCAGGGCTCTACCGATACGCAGTATTTT
CATSQGSTDTQYF
>TRBV11-2|NA|NA|TRBJ2-7
TGTGCCAGCAGTCAAAGCGGCTACGAGCAGTACTTC
CASSQSGYEQYF
>TRBV4-3|NA|NA|TRBJ2-1
TGCGCCAGCAGCCAAGAATTCGGGACCTACAATGAGCAGTTCTTC
CASSQEFGTYNEQFF
>TRBV7-2|NA|NA|TRBJ2-1
TGTGCCAGCAGCCCCTCGCGGGCGAGGGGAGGTGAGCAGTTCTTC
CASSPSRARGGEQFF
>TRBV28|NA|NA|TRBJ2-7
TGTGCCAGCATGGGAGGCCCAAAGCAGAAGCAGTACTTC
CASMGGPKQKQYF
>TRBV2|NA|NA|TRBJ2-5
TGTGCCAGCACACCCAGCGGGCAAGAGACCCAGTACTTC
CASTPSGQETQYF
>TRBV6-1|NA|NA|TRBJ2-3
TGTGCCAGCAGTGACTTGAGTCTCACCAACACAGATACGCAGTATTTT
CASSDLSLTNTDTQYF
>TRBV11-2|NA|TRBD1|TRBJ2-3
TGTGCCAGCAGGCCTGACAGGGGGAGCACAGATACGCAGTATTTT
CASRPDRGSTDTQYF
>TRBV4-2|NA|TRBD2|TRBJ2-2
TGTGCCAGCAGCCAACAGAGCGGGGTGAACACCGGGGAGCTGTTTTTT
CASSQQSGVNTGELFF
>TRBV18|once|TRBD2|TRBJ2-2
TGTGCCAGCTCGCGGGGACTAGCGGGCACCGGGGAGCTGTTTTTT
CASSRGLAGTGELFF
>TRBV19|once|TRBD1|TRBJ2-7
TGTGCCAGTAGCCCAACCGGGACAGGGAGTCCGTCTCCTCGCTACGAGCAGTACTTC
CASSPTGTGSPSPRYEQYF
>TRBV28|NA|TRBD2|TRBJ2-7
TGTGCCAGCAGTTTAATTAGCGGGAGAGGTCGATACGAGCAGTACTTC
CASSLISGRGRYEQYF
>TRBV29-1|NA|NA|TRBJ2-1
TGCAGCGTTGATTTCCAGGGGGGTGGCTACAATGAGCAGTTCTTC
CSVDFQGGGYNEQFF
>TRBV27|NA|TRBD1|TRBJ2-7
TGTGCCAGCAGTCACGGACAGGGTCAAGAGCAGTACTTC
CASSHGQGQEQYF
>TRBV5-1|once|TRBD2|TRBJ2-7
TGCGCCAGCAGCTTGGCTAGCGGGAACTACGAGCAGTACTTC
CASSLASGNYEQYF
>TRBV5-1|once|TRBD1|TRBJ2-3
TGCGCCAGCAGCACTGACAGGGGCCGGCAGTATTTT
CASSTDRGRQYF
>TRBV18|NA|TRBD1|TRBJ2-5
TGTGCCAGCTCACCGGGACAGATACAAGAGACCCAGTACTTC
CASSPGQIQETQYF
>TRBV6-5|NA|TRBD2|TRBJ2-1
TGTGCCAGCAGGGCCGGACTAGCGGGATGGGGTGAGCAGTTCTTC
CASRAGLAGWGEQFF
>TRBV2|NA|TRBD2|TRBJ2-7
TGTGCCAGCAGTACCGGGACTAGCGGGACCTACGAGCAGTACTTC
CASSTGTSGTYEQYF
>TRBV4-3|NA|NA|TRBJ1-1
TGCGCCAGCAGCCAAGCTTTTAACGGTGACACTGAAGCTTTCTTT
CASSQAFNGDTEAFF
>TRBV5-6|NA|NA|TRBJ2-7
TGTGCCAGCAGCTTGATCAGTTCCTACGAGCAGTACTTC
CASSLISSYEQYF
>TRBV2|NA|NA|TRBJ2-1
TGTGCCAGCCGCCTCGGGTTTCAGTACAATGAGCAGTTCTTC
CASRLGFQYNEQFF
>TRBV6-5|NA|NA|TRBJ2-7
TGTGCCAGCAGTTACTCAGGCAGGGTTCACGAGCAGTACTTC
CASSYSGRVHEQYF
>TRBV2|once|NA|TRBJ2-7
TGTGCCAGCAGTCGGGGGGAGCAGTACTTC
CASSRGEQYF
>TRBV5-1|once|TRBD1|TRBJ2-7
TGCGCCAGCAGCCCTAGACAGGGCACCTCCTACGAGCAGTACTTC
CASSPRQGTSYEQYF
>TRBV25-1|NA|TRBD2|TRBJ2-5
TGTGCCAGCGGGCGGGGGGCGAATACTGGCGTGGAGACCCAGTACTTC
CASGRGANTGVETQYF
>TRBV18|NA|TRBD2|TRBJ2-5
TGTGCCAGCTCACCACAACTAGCGGGAGTTGGGGAGACCCAGTACTTC
CASSPQLAGVGETQYF
>TRBV27|few|TRBD2|TRBJ2-1
TGTGCCAGCAGACCCGGGACTAGCGGGAGTGGGGAGCAGTTCTTC
CASRPGTSGSGEQFF